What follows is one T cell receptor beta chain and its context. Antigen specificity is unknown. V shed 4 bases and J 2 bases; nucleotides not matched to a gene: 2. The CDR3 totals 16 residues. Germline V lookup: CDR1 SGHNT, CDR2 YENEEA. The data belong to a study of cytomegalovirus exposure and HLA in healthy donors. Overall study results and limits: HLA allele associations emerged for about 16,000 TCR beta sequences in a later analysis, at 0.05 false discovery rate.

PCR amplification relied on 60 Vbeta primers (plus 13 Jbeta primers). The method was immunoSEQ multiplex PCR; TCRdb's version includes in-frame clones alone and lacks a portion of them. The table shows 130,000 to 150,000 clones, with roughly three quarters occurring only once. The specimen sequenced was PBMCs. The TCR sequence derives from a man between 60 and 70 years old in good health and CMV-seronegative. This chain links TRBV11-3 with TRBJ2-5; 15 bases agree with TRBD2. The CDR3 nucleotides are TGTGCCAGCAGCTCTGGACTAGCGGGAGGGCAAGAGACCCAGTACTTC. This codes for CASSSGLAGGQETQYF. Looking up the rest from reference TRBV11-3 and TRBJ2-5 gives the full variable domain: EAGVVQSPRYKIIEKKQPVAFWCNPISGHNTLYWYLQNLGQGPELLIRYENEEAVDDSQLPKDRFSAERLKGVDSTLKIQPAELGDSAVYLCASSSGLAGGQETQYFGPGTRLLVL.